One and the same sample provided the 32 T cell receptor beta chains below, sequenced in a study of cytomegalovirus exposure and HLA in healthy donors. Primers included in the PCR were 60 Vbeta and 13 Jbeta primers. Sequencing used immunoSEQ multiplex PCR; TCRdb keeps in-frame clones, though not all of them. The sample has 130,000 to 150,000 clones, 65% to 85% seen once. Material for sequencing was PBMCs. The receptors here all came from a woman aged 40-49 years in good health and CMV-seropositive.

The CDR3 protein is CASSLSPLGQGNYEQYF. The DNA for the CDR3 is TGTGCCAGCAGCTTATCCCCCCTTGGGCAGGGTAACTACGAGCAGTACTTC. This sequence joins TRBV11-2 and TRBJ2-7; perhaps TRBD1 as D (5 bases). The CDR3 extends over 17 amino acids. The V end lost 2 bases, the J end lost 3 bases, and 20 bases lay between the germline ends. Germline CDR1 reads SGHAT; CDR2 reads FQNNGV. The variable domain in full, with the rest retrieved from reference TRBV11-2 and TRBJ2-7, is EAGVAQSPRYKIIEKRQSVAFWCNPISGHATLYWYQQILGQGPKLLIQFQNNGVVDDSQLPKDRFSAERLKGVDSTLKIQPAKLEDSAVYLCASSLSPLGQGNYEQYFGPGTRLTVT.

CDR3 sequence reads: CASSGDRDYEQYF. The CDR3 bases are TGTGCCAGTAGTGGGGACAGGGACTACGAGCAGTACTTC. The rearrangement links TRBV19 to TRBJ2-7, with 9 bases matching TRBD1. Looked up from germline, CDR1 is LNHDA and CDR2 is SQIVND (reference sequence). With 5 bases clipped from V and 3 bases from J, the junction kept 2 bases outside the gene matches. The CDR3 runs to 13 residues.

The rearrangement uses TRBV28 and TRBJ1-1; maybe TRBD1 (6 bases). Looked up from germline, CDR1 is MDHEN and CDR2 is SYDVKM. This CDR3 comprises 13 residues. V lost 5 bases and J lost 4, with 11 bases in between. CDR3 sequence reads: CASSQKGVTEAFF. The CDR3 DNA is TGTGCCAGCAGTCAGAAGGGGGTCACTGAAGCTTTCTTT.

This clone was counted only a few times. V is TRBV28 and J is TRBJ1-1; 7 bases are shared with TRBD1. The CDR3 is made up of 13 amino acids. Germline CDR1 reads MDHEN; CDR2 reads SYDVKM. With 5 bases clipped from V and 9 bases from J, the junction kept 9 bases outside the gene matches. CDR3 residues: CASSTGQARQAFF. DNA for the CDR3: TGTGCCAGCAGTACCGGACAGGCTCGGCAAGCTTTCTTT. Full variable domain (outside the CDR3, taken from reference TRBV28 and TRBJ1-1): DVKVTQSSRYLVKRTGEKVFLECVQDMDHENMFWYRQDPGLGLRLIYFSYDVKMKEKGDIPEGYSVSREKKERFSLILESASTNQTSMYLCASSTGQARQAFFGQGTRLTVV.

This rearrangement joins TRBV7-2 to TRBJ1-6, with a tentative D call TRBD1 (5 bases). Germline V gene sequence: CDR1 SGHTA, CDR2 FQGNSA. CDR3 length: 14 residues. V lost 4 bases, J lost 8 bases, and 12 bases lay in between. The CDR3 DNA follows: TGTGCCAGCAGCTCCGGGGGGTACGATTCACCCCTCCACTTT. Translating it yields CASSSGGYDSPLHF.

V gene TRBV14 combines with J gene TRBJ2-1; unclear D gene. There are 15 residues in the CDR3. V shed 1 base and J shed 0 bases, with 7 bases lying between them. From germline, CDR1 is SGHDN and CDR2 FVKESK. The DNA for the CDR3 is TGTGCCAGCAGCCAAGTGCGGCCCTCCTACAATGAGCAGTTCTTC. Protein product: CASSQVRPSYNEQFF.

The genes are TRBV27 and TRBJ1-1; D possibly corresponds to TRBD1 (5 bases). The V end was cut by 0 bases, the J end by 5 bases, with 13 bases between. From germline, CDR1 is MNHEY and CDR2 SMNVEV (reference sequence). The CDR3 is made up of 15 amino acids. CDR3 region: CASSLSGREGTEAFF. CDR3 DNA: TGTGCCAGCAGTTTATCTGGCAGGGAGGGGACTGAAGCTTTCTTT.

V gene TRBV5-1 combines with J gene TRBJ1-1; tentative D call: TRBD1 (5 bases). The CDR3 consists of 13 residues. The germline gives CDR1 SGHRS, CDR2 YFSETQ. The V gene lost 0 bases and the J gene lost 7 bases, with 10 bases spanning the gap. The DNA of the CDR3 is TGCGCCAGCAGCTTGGAAGGCAGGGTTGAAGCTTTCTTT. This translates into CASSLEGRVEAFF.

The chain uses TRBV2 and TRBJ2-7; 9 positions match TRBD1. CDR1 is SNHLY and CDR2 is FYNNEI in the germline V gene. The CDR3 runs 14 residues. The trim removed 6 bases at V and 1 base at J, leaving 4 bases unmatched. The CDR3 loop is CASRKGTGSYEQYF. CDR3 DNA sequence: TGTGCCAGCAGGAAGGGGACAGGGTCCTACGAGCAGTACTTC.

The chain couples TRBV7-3 to TRBJ2-5; a possible D gene is TRBD2 (6 bases). This CDR3 has 13 residues. The V gene's germline CDR1 is SGHTA and CDR2 FQGTGA. V was pared by 5 bases and J by 5 bases, with 12 bases between. In DNA form, the CDR3 reads TGTGCCAGCAGCCCCATGGGGAGGGAGACCCAGTACTTC. Translation: CASSPMGRETQYF. The full variable domain, completed using reference TRBV7-3 and TRBJ2-5, is GAGVSQTPSNKVTEKGKYVELRCDPISGHTALYWYRQSLGQGPEFLIYFQGTGAADDSGLPNDRFFAVRPEGSVSTLKIQRTERGDSAVYLCASSPMGRETQYFGPGTRLLVL.

CDR3 region: CASSLPDREPHQPQHF. As DNA, the CDR3 is TGCGCCAGCAGCTTACCCGACAGGGAGCCACATCAGCCCCAGCATTTT. The gene calls are TRBV5-1 and TRBJ1-5; 7 bases agree with TRBD1. With 2 bases clipped from V and 5 bases from J, the junction kept 10 bases outside the gene matches. Per germline, CDR1 SGHRS and CDR2 YFSETQ. This CDR3 comprises 16 residues. The full variable domain, rest sourced from reference TRBV5-1 and TRBJ1-5, is KAGVTQTPRYLIKTRGQQVTLSCSPISGHRSVSWYQQTPGQGLQFLFEYFSETQRNKGNFPGRFSGRQFSNSRSEMNVSTLELGDSALYLCASSLPDREPHQPQHFGDGTRLSIL.

This clone is a singleton in its sample. The chain combines TRBV6-5 with TRBJ1-5; 9 nucleotides line up with TRBD1. With 6 bases clipped from V and 1 base from J, the junction kept 4 bases outside the gene matches. There are 15 residues in the CDR3. The germline V gene encodes CDR1 MNHEY and CDR2 SVGAGI. CDR3 loop: CASSLDRGSNQPQHF. The DNA for the CDR3 is TGTGCCAGCAGCCTGGACAGGGGCAGCAATCAGCCCCAGCATTTT.

This clone was found a few times. This chain connects TRBV30 to TRBJ2-7, with D maybe TRBD1 (5 bases). Germline assignment: CDR1 GTSNPN and CDR2 SVGIG (reference sequence). The CDR3 runs 12 residues. Trimming took off 2 bases at V and 3 bases at J, with 8 bases between the two ends. CDR3 protein: CAWSSGNYEQYF. DNA for the CDR3: TGTGCCTGGAGTTCAGGGAACTACGAGCAGTACTTC. The full variable domain, completed using reference TRBV30 and TRBJ2-7, is SQTIHQWPATLVQPVGSPLSLECTVEGTSNPNLYWYRQAAGRGLQLLFYSVGIGQISSEVPQNLSASRPQDRQFILSSKKLLLSDSGFYLCAWSSGNYEQYFGPGTRLTVT.

The rearrangement links TRBV2 to TRBJ1-5; 9 bases map to TRBD1. This CDR3 spans 15 amino acids. V lost 3 bases and J lost 6; bases outside the gene matches: 6. CDR1 SNHLY and CDR2 FYNNEI come from the germline V gene. The CDR3 loop is CASSDLGQGRQPQHF. CDR3 in DNA: TGTGCCAGCAGTGATTTGGGACAGGGCCGTCAGCCCCAGCATTTT. Full variable domain (missing parts from reference TRBV2 and TRBJ1-5): EPEVTQTPSHQVTQMGQEVILRCVPISNHLYFYWYRQILGQKVEFLVSFYNNEISEKSEIFDDQFSVERPDGSNFTLKIRSTKLEDSAMYFCASSDLGQGRQPQHFGDGTRLSIL.

The chain carries TRBV7-3 and TRBJ1-1, with D tentatively TRBD1 (6 bases). Germline V lookup: CDR1 SGHTA, CDR2 FQGTGA. CDR3 size: 15 residues. Trimming took 1 base from V and 1 from J, leaving 10 bases between them. The CDR3 loop reads CASSLNPGANTEAFF. The CDR3 nucleotides read TGTGCCAGCAGCTTAAATCCAGGGGCGAACACTGAAGCTTTCTTT.

This sequence joins TRBV10-3 and TRBJ2-3; no firm D call. Germline lookup yields CDR1 ENHRY and CDR2 SYGVKD. CDR3 length equals 13 residues. V was clipped by 6 bases and J by 0 bases, with 7 bases between them. The CDR3 coding sequence is TGTGCCATCAGACCACAAAGCACAGATACGCAGTATTTT. Protein product: CAIRPQSTDTQYF.

J is TRBJ2-3 and V is TRBV30; 14 bases map to TRBD2. This CDR3 spans 16 amino acids. CDR1 and CDR2 from the germline V gene are GTSNPN and SVGIG (reference sequence). V dropped 1 base and J dropped 6; count of bases not matched to a gene: 6. The CDR3 reads CAWSAGLAGGPDTQYF. The DNA of the CDR3 is TGTGCCTGGAGTGCAGGACTAGCGGGGGGACCGGATACGCAGTATTTT.

The V gene is TRBV20-1, the J gene TRBJ1-2; D ambiguous. The ends were cut back, 1 base at V and 4 bases at J, with 4 bases in the middle. Germline-derived CDR1 and CDR2 are DFQATT and SNEGSKA (reference sequence). CDR3 length equals 11 residues. This CDR3 is CSARARYGYTF. The CDR3 nucleotides read TGCAGTGCTAGAGCCCGCTATGGCTACACCTTC.

This chain connects TRBV5-1 to TRBJ1-1, with 7 bases lining up with TRBD1. V gave up 0 bases and J gave up 4 bases; unmatched junction bases: 3. This CDR3 has 14 amino acids. CDR1 is SGHRS, CDR2 YFSETQ, per germline. CDR3 DNA sequence: TGCGCCAGCAGCTTGGTGGGACAGACCACTGAAGCTTTCTTT. It yields the protein CASSLVGQTTEAFF.

The chain carries TRBV28 and TRBJ2-6, with TRBD2 as a possible D gene (6 bases). CDR3 length equals 13 residues. Germline CDR1 is MDHEN and CDR2 is SYDVKM. In DNA, the CDR3 is TGTGCTGGTGCCCGGGGGGGGGCCAACGTCCTGACTTTC. Translated, it gives CAGARGGANVLTF.

V usage is TRBV5-1 and J usage is TRBJ2-2; 9 nucleotides agree with TRBD1. V lost 1 base to trimming and J lost 1 base; unmatched junction nucleotides: 5. CDR3 length equals 17 residues. Germline V gives CDR1 SGHRS, CDR2 YFSETQ. Here the CDR3 DNA reads TGCGCCAGCAGCTTGTTCGGGGACAGGGAGAACACCGGGGAGCTGTTTTTT. Its protein product is CASSLFGDRENTGELFF.

The table lists this clone with a few counts. The chain combines TRBV7-6 with TRBJ2-5; 11 bases line up with TRBD2. The CDR3 loop spans 14 amino acids. Germline values: CDR1 SGHVS, CDR2 FNYEAQ. J was trimmed by 4 bases and V by 5 bases; bases with no gene match: 3. The CDR3 DNA reads TGTGCCAGCAGCACCGGGACTAGCGGAGAGACCCAGTACTTC. Translation: CASSTGTSGETQYF. The full variable domain, with the rest looked up from reference TRBV7-6 and TRBJ2-5, is GAGVSQSPRYKVTKRGQDVALRCDPISGHVSLYWYRQALGQGPEFLTYFNYEAQQDKSGLPNDRFSAERPEGSISTLTIQRTEQRDSAMYRCASSTGTSGETQYFGPGTRLLVL.

V and J are TRBV2 and TRBJ2-2; a weak D match, TRBD2 (5 bases). Germline V gene sequence: CDR1 SNHLY, CDR2 FYNNEI. This CDR3 has 12 amino acids. Trimming took 7 bases from V and 2 from J, leaving 5 bases between them. The CDR3 region has the DNA TGTGCCAGCACGGGAAACACCGGGGAGCTGTTTTTT. Translation gives CASTGNTGELFF.

The gene calls are TRBV5-1 and TRBJ2-3, with 8 bases aligning to TRBD2. Trimming cost V 4 bases and J 6 bases; bases outside gene matches: 4. CDR1 is SGHRS and CDR2 is YFSETQ in the germline V gene. The CDR3 loop spans 13 amino acids. The CDR3 reads CASSREGVDTQYF. The CDR3, as DNA: TGCGCCAGCAGCCGGGAGGGGGTGGATACGCAGTATTTT.

The V call is TRBV9, the J call TRBJ2-1, with D maybe TRBD1 (6 bases). Germline V gives CDR1 SGDLS, CDR2 YYNGEE. CDR3 length: 15 amino acids. V lost 3 bases, J lost 5 bases, and 15 bases lay in between. CDR3 DNA sequence: TGTGCCAGCAGCGCCCGGGACATTATTGACAATGAGCAGTTCTTC. This encodes CASSARDIIDNEQFF.

The chain uses TRBV27 and TRBJ1-5, with D tentatively TRBD1 (5 bases). The CDR3 is 14 residues long. CDR1 MNHEY and CDR2 SMNVEV come from the germline V gene (reference sequence). V was pared by 6 bases and J by 6 bases, with 15 bases between. The CDR3 DNA sequence: TGTGCCAGCAGCCTCGACAGAGTCGGTCAGCCCCAGCATTTT. As protein: CASSLDRVGQPQHF.

This chain connects TRBV6-1 to TRBJ1-1; D uncertain. V was shortened by 7 bases and J by 1 base, with 13 bases between the two germline ends. This CDR3 is built from 14 residues. Per the germline V gene, CDR1 is MNHNS and CDR2 is SASEGT. The CDR3: CASNETPQNTEAFF. CDR3 in DNA: TGTGCCAGCAATGAGACACCCCAGAACACTGAAGCTTTCTTT.

The V and J genes are TRBV19 and TRBJ2-5, with D possibly TRBD1 on 6 matching bases. The J call may not be correct, given that the DNA end is closer to TRBJ2-7. The CDR3 runs 13 residues. Germline V lookup: CDR1 LNHDA, CDR2 SQIVND (reference sequence). Here the CDR3 DNA reads TGTGCCAGTAGTCAGGGGTGGGTCTACGAGCAGTACTTC. Protein: CASSQGWVYEQYF.

This clone occurred once. The chain employs TRBV5-1 and TRBJ1-5, with 9 positions matching TRBD1. Germline V gene lookup returns CDR1 SGHRS and CDR2 YFSETQ. V gave up 0 bases and J gave up 6 bases; unmatched junction bases: 4. The CDR3 extends over 15 amino acids. Here the CDR3 reads CASSLDRQGGQPQHF. The CDR3 DNA follows: TGCGCCAGCAGCTTGGACAGACAGGGGGGTCAGCCCCAGCATTTT.

Written as DNA, the CDR3 is TGCGCCAGCGGACAGGTCCAGGAAAAACTGTTTTTT. Its protein product is CASGQVQEKLFF. This chain links TRBV4-1 with TRBJ1-4, with 7 bases identical to TRBD1. This CDR3 is built from 12 residues. The V and J ends lost 8 bases and 8 bases, in that order; junction bases with no gene match: 5. Germline lookup yields CDR1 MGHRA and CDR2 YSYEKL.

This chain uses TRBV6-5 with TRBJ2-2, with 11 nucleotides matching TRBD2. The germline CDR1 and CDR2 sequences are MNHEY and SVGAGI. This CDR3 region has 14 residues. Trimming cost V 5 bases and J 6 bases; bases outside gene matches: 2. The CDR3: CASSKLAGAGELFF. The CDR3 DNA sequence: TGTGCCAGCAGTAAACTAGCGGGAGCCGGGGAGCTGTTTTTT.

This clone was detected only a few times. The rearrangement uses TRBV28 and TRBJ1-2, with D tentatively TRBD1 (6 bases). In germline, CDR1 is MDHEN, CDR2 SYDVKM. Trimming removed 4 bases from V and 4 bases from J, with 16 bases in between. The CDR3 contains 15 residues. The CDR3 DNA reads as TGTGCCAGCAGTTCTCCGGGACAAGTTCGCTATGGCTACACCTTC. It specifies CASSSPGQVRYGYTF.